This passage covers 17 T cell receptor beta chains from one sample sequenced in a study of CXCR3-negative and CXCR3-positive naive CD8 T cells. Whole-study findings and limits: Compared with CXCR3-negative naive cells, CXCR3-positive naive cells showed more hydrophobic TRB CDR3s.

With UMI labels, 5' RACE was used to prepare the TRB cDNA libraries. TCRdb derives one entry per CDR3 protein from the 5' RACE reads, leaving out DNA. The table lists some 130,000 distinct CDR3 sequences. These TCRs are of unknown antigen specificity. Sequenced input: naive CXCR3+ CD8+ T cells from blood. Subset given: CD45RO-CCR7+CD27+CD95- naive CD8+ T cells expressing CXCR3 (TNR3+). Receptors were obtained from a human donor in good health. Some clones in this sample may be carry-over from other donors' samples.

This chain's CDR3 is CASKLLDGHYGYTF. V gene TRBV5-1 combines with J gene TRBJ1-2. The germline gives CDR1 SGHRS, CDR2 YFSETQ. This CDR3 is 14 amino acids long. Together with reference TRBV5-1 and TRBJ1-2, the CDR3 gives the full variable domain: KAGVTQTPRYLIKTRGQQVTLSCSPISGHRSVSWYQQTPGQGLQFLFEYFSETQRNKGNFPGRFSGRQFSNSRSEMNVSTLELGDSALYLCASKLLDGHYGYTFGSGTRLTVV.

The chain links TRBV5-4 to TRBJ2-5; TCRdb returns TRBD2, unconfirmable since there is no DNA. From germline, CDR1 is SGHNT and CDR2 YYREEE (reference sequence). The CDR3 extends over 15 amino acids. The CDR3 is CASSPGLAGAETQYF.

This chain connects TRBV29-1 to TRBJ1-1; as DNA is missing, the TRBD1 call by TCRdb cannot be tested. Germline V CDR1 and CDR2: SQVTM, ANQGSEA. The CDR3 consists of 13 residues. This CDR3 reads CSVLGGRSTEAFF.

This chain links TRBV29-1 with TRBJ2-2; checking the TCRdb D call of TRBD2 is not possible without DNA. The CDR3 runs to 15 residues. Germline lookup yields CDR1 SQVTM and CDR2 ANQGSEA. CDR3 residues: CSVIRTSGLSGELFF.

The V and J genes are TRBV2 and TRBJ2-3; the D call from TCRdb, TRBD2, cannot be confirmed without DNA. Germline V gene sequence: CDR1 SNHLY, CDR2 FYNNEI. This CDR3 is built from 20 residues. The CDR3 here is CASSDSSRESVPSSTDTQYF. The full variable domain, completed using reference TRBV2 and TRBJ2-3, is EPEVTQTPSHQVTQMGQEVILRCVPISNHLYFYWYRQILGQKVEFLVSFYNNEISEKSEIFDDQFSVERPDGSNFTLKIRSTKLEDSAMYFCASSDSSRESVPSSTDTQYFGPGTRLTVL.

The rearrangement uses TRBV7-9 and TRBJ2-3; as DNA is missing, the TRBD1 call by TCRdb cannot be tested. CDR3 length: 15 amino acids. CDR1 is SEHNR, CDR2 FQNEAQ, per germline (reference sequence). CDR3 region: CASSPLGGSTDTQYF.

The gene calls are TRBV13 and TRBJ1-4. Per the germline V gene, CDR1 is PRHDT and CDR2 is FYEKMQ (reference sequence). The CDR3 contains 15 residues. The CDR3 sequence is CASSSFIGDNEKLFF.

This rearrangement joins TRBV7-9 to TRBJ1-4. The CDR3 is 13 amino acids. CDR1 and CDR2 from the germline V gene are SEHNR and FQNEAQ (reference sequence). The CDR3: CASSLVTNEKLFF.

The CDR3 is CASSLGTADLYGYTF. The chain recombines TRBV5-1 with TRBJ1-2. This CDR3 contains 15 residues. Per germline, CDR1 SGHRS and CDR2 YFSETQ.

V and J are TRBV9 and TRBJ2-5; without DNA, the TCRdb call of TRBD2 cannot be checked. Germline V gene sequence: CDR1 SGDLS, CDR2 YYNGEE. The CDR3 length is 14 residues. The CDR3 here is CASSVEPEGETQYF. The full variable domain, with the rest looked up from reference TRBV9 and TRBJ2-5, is DSGVTQTPKHLITATGQRVTLRCSPRSGDLSVYWYQQSLDQGLQFLIQYYNGEERAKGNILERFSAQQFPDLHSELNLSSLELGDSALYFCASSVEPEGETQYFGPGTRLLVL.

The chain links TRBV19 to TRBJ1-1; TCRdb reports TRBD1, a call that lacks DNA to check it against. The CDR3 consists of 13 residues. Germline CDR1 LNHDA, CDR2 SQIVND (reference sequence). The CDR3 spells CATAQGGNTEAFF.

CDR3 loop: CASRTRDQPQHF. The chain carries TRBV23-1 and TRBJ1-5. TRBV23-1 is known as an ORF, though its function is uncertain. This CDR3 contains 12 residues.

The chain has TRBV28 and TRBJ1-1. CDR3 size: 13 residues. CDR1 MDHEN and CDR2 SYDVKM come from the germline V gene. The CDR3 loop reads CASSLRLMAEAFF.

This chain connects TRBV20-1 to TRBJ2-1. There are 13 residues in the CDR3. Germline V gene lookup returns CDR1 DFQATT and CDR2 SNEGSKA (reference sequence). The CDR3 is CSARMASHNEQFF.

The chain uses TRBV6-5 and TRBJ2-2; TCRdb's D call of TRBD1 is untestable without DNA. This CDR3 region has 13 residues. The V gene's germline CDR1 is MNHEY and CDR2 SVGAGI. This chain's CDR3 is CASSPSPTGELFF.

The CDR3: CATSRDKGAGELFF. This chain joins TRBV15 and TRBJ2-2. The CDR3 loop spans 14 amino acids. The germline gives CDR1 LNHNV, CDR2 YYDKDF (reference sequence). The full variable domain, in which reference TRBV15 and TRBJ2-2 provide the parts outside the CDR3, is DAMVIQNPRYQVTQFGKPVTLSCSQTLNHNVMYWYQQKSSQAPKLLFHYYDKDFNNEADTPDNFQSRRPNTSFCFLDIRSPGLGDTAMYLCATSRDKGAGELFFGEGSRLTVL.

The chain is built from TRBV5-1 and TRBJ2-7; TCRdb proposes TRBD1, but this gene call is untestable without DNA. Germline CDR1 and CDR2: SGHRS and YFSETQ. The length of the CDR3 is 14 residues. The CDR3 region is CASSAYTGTYEQYF.